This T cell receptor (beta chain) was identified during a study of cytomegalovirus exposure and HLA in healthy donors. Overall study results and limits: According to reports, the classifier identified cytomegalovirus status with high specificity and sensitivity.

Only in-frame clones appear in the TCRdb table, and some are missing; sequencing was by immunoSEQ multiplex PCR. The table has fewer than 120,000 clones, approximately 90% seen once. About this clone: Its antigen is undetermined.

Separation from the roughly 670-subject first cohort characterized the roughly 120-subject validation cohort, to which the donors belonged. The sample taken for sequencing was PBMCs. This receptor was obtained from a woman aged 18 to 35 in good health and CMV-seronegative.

CDR3 sequence reads: CASRAAETGELFF. The CDR3 DNA is TGTGCCAGCAGAGCAGCGGAGACCGGGGAGCTGTTTTTT. V is TRBV28 and J is TRBJ2-2; D is possibly TRBD2 (5 bases). CDR3 size: 13 residues. V lost 6 bases and J lost 5, with 10 bases in between. CDR1 and CDR2 from the germline V gene are MDHEN and SYDVKM.